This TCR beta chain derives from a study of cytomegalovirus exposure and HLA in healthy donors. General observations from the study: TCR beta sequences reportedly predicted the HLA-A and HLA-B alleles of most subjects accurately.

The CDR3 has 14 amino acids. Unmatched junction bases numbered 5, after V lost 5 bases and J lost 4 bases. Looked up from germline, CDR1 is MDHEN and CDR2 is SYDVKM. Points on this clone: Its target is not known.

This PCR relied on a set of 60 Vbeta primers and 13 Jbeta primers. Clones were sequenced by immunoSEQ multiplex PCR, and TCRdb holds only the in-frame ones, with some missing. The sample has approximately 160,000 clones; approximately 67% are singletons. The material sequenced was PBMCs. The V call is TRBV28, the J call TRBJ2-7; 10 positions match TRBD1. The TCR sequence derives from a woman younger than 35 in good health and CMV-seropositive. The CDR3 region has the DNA TGTGCCAGCAGTGCGAGGACAGGGGGTTACGAGCAGTACTTC. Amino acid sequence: CASSARTGGYEQYF.